This entry lists 4 T cell receptor beta chains sequenced from one sample in a study of blood T cell repertoires in COVID-19. TCRdb keeps only in-frame clones here, not all; method: immunoSEQ multiplex PCR. The table shows 350,000 to 450,000 clones, with approximately 86% occurring only once. Specimen: peripheral blood. The origin of the receptors is a human donor in a cohort sampled during active COVID-19.

In this sample, this clone turned up a few times. This sequence joins TRBV19 and TRBJ2-5; TRBD1 matches at 7 bases. The CDR3 runs to 15 residues. J lost 5 bases, V lost 4 bases, and 10 bases had no gene match. Germline V gene sequence: CDR1 LNHDA, CDR2 SQIVND (reference sequence). The CDR3 loop reads CASSSFRQGGETQYF. The DNA of the CDR3 is TGTGCCAGTAGTAGTTTTCGACAGGGTGGGGAGACCCAGTACTTC. Full variable domain (outside the CDR3, taken from reference TRBV19 and TRBJ2-5): DGGITQSPKYLFRKEGQNVTLSCEQNLNHDAMYWYRQDPGQGLRLIYYSQIVNDFQKGDIAEGYSVSREKKESFPLTVTSAQKNPTAFYLCASSSFRQGGETQYFGPGTRLLVL.

V and J are TRBV7-3 and TRBJ2-1, with 13 bases aligning to TRBD2. The CDR3 runs 15 residues. The germline V gene encodes CDR1 SGHTA and CDR2 FQGTGA. Trimming cost V 5 bases and J 6 bases; bases outside gene matches: 4. The CDR3 DNA sequence: TGTGCCAGCAGCCATGGACTAGCGGGAGTCAATGAGCAGTTCTTC. Its translation: CASSHGLAGVNEQFF.

The CDR3 sequence is CAWSLNTGGNQPQHF. The CDR3 DNA follows: TGTGCCTGGAGTTTAAATACAGGGGGTAACCAGCCCCAGCATTTT. V usage is TRBV30 and J usage is TRBJ1-5, with 8 bases that match TRBD1. Germline CDR1 is GTSNPN and CDR2 is SVGIG (reference sequence). This CDR3 contains 15 residues. After removal of 2 bases from V and 7 bases from J, the junction contained 10 bases not matched to a gene.

J is TRBJ2-7 and V is TRBV5-1; TRBD2 matches 7 bases. V lost 0 bases to trimming and J lost 7 bases; unmatched junction nucleotides: 4. Germline CDR1 SGHRS, CDR2 YFSETQ. There are 13 residues in the CDR3. The CDR3 protein is CASSLVAGREQYF. The CDR3 DNA is TGCGCCAGCAGCTTGGTAGCGGGTCGGGAGCAGTACTTC.